A single sample is the source of the 30 T cell receptor beta chains below, sequenced in a study of identical twins. TCRdb re-called the 5' RACE reads through MiXCR, storing one row per CDR3 protein. The sample comprises around 200,000 distinct CDR3 sequences, around a tenth of which are singletons, and about 5% rests with the top ten. Sequenced sample: memory (CD45RO+) T cells sorted from blood. The receptors shown here come from a woman aged 18-30 years in good health.

This clonotype was counted a few times. V is TRBV29-1 and J is TRBJ2-7; D gene unclear. Germline CDR1 reads SQVTM; CDR2 reads ANQGSEA. The CDR3 length is 10 residues. Trimming stripped 5 bases from V and 7 bases from J, with 9 bases between. The CDR3 nucleotides read TGCAGCGTTTCAAATGGGGAGCAGTACTTC. Protein sequence: CSVSNGEQYF.

The chain recombines TRBV10-3 with TRBJ1-2; D possibly corresponds to TRBD1 (5 bases). Per germline, CDR1 ENHRY and CDR2 SYGVKD. The CDR3 is 14 amino acids. Trimming took off 6 bases at V and 2 bases at J, with 13 bases between the two ends. In nucleotides, the CDR3 is TGTGCCATCAGCAAGGGGTTGGTAAACTATGGCTACACCTTC. This translates into CAISKGLVNYGYTF.

As to this clonotype: At one end, the junction sequence differs from germline, possibly due to a read error. The CDR3 sequence: CATRRGGGETQYF. The CDR3, as DNA: TGTGCCACCAGGAGAGGGGGCGGGGAGACCCAGTACTTC. The chain combines TRBV15 with TRBJ2-5; TRBD1 agrees at 7 bases. The V gene's germline CDR1 is LNHNV and CDR2 YYDKDF (reference sequence). The CDR3 length is 13 residues.

This clonotype was observed once. This chain joins TRBV7-2 and TRBJ1-5, with TRBD1 as a possible D gene (5 bases). Trimming removed 4 bases at V and 5 bases at J, with 15 bases between. CDR3 length equals 15 residues. The germline V gene encodes CDR1 SGHTA and CDR2 FQGNSA. This CDR3 is CASSSGGGLHQPQHF. The CDR3 DNA sequence: TGTGCCAGCAGCTCAGGCGGGGGACTCCATCAGCCCCAGCATTTT.

The chain is built from TRBV20-1 and TRBJ2-3; 9 nucleotides agree with TRBD2. There are 15 residues in the CDR3. The germline V gene encodes CDR1 DFQATT and CDR2 SNEGSKA (reference sequence). Trimming removed 6 bases from V and 5 bases from J; junction bases left unmatched: 12. DNA for the CDR3: TGCAGTGCCGAAGGACGGACTAGCGTCGGAGATACGCAGTATTTT. Protein: CSAEGRTSVGDTQYF.

CDR3 amino acids: CASSLPDRNEQFF. The CDR3 nucleotides are TGTGCCAGCAGCTTACCAGACAGAAATGAGCAGTTCTTC. The chain couples TRBV5-6 to TRBJ2-1; D may be TRBD1 (5 bases). Trimming shortened V by 2 bases and J by 7 bases, and 10 bases separated the two germline ends. Germline V gives CDR1 SGHDT, CDR2 YYEEEE. This CDR3 contains 13 residues.

This clonotype was recorded a few times. The chain is built from TRBV6-2 or TRBV6-3 and TRBJ2-1; D unresolved. The germline CDR1 and CDR2 sequences are MNHEY and SVGEGT. CDR3 size: 13 residues. Trimming left V 6 bases short and J 0 bases short, with 6 bases between. CDR3 DNA: TGTGCCAGCAGAAGTAGCTCCTACAATGAGCAGTTCTTC. The encoded protein is CASRSSSYNEQFF.

The sample holds many counts of this clonotype. V is TRBV29-1 and J is TRBJ1-2, with 9 bases lining up with TRBD1. The junction had 6 bases not matched to a gene; V was cut back by 5 bases and J by 8 bases. The CDR3 has 12 residues. Germline V lookup: CDR1 SQVTM, CDR2 ANQGSEA. The DNA for the CDR3 is TGCAGCGTTAACCGGGACAGGGCCGGCTACACCTTC. Its translation is CSVNRDRAGYTF.

The chain has TRBV29-1 and TRBJ2-1, with a possible D match to TRBD2 (5 bases). This CDR3 has 13 residues. The germline V and J ends were trimmed by 3 bases and 0 bases, with 6 bases remaining between them. Germline V lookup: CDR1 SQVTM, CDR2 ANQGSEA. CDR3 residues: CSVEEDSYNEQFF. For the CDR3, the DNA is TGCAGCGTTGAGGAGGACTCCTACAATGAGCAGTTCTTC.

In this sample, this clonotype turned up a few times. The genes are TRBV5-1 and TRBJ1-2; 10 bases are a match to TRBD1. The CDR3 sequence is 14 residues long. V was clipped by 4 bases and J by 6 bases; unmatched bases: 6. Germline assignment: CDR1 SGHRS and CDR2 YFSETQ. In DNA form, the CDR3 reads TGCGCCAGCAGCCGCCGGACAGGGGGAGATGGCTACACCTTC. The encoded protein is CASSRRTGGDGYTF.

This clonotype has ten or more counts. The CDR3 here is CASSLSQGGYEQYF. The CDR3 DNA is TGTGCCAGCAGTTTGAGCCAGGGGGGCTACGAGCAGTACTTC. The V gene is TRBV12-3 or TRBV12-4, the J gene TRBJ2-7; TRBD1 is a possible D gene (7 bases). V was cut by 3 bases and J by 3 bases, with 12 bases left in between. The length of the CDR3 is 14 residues.

This clonotype was counted between two and nine times. The chain uses TRBV18 and TRBJ1-1; D is undetermined. The CDR3 spans 13 residues. From germline, CDR1 is KGHSH and CDR2 LQKENI. V was shortened by 6 bases and J by 2 bases, with 10 bases between the two germline ends. The CDR3 sequence is CASSPNINTEAFF. As DNA, the CDR3 is TGTGCCAGCTCCCCCAACATAAACACTGAAGCTTTCTTT.

This clonotype was seen only a few times. The chain links TRBV3-1 to TRBJ1-1; D is unresolved. With 3 bases removed from V and 5 bases from J, the gap between germline ends came to 13 bases. The CDR3 length is 14 residues. In germline, CDR1 is LGHDT, CDR2 YNNKEL (reference sequence). Here the CDR3 DNA reads TGTGCCAGCAGCCAGGGCCCCTGGAGGACTGAAGCTTTCTTT. Translating it yields CASSQGPWRTEAFF.

This clonotype appeared many times. This chain joins TRBV12-5 and TRBJ2-2; D is perhaps TRBD1 or TRBD2 (6 bases each). The germline V gene has CDR1 LGHNT and CDR2 FRNRAP. The CDR3 consists of 13 residues. With 7 bases removed from V and 6 bases from J, the gap between germline ends came to 12 bases. The CDR3 DNA is TGTGCTAGTGATGTGGGGGGCGCCGGGGAGCTGTTTTTT. Protein: CASDVGGAGELFF.

V usage is TRBV20-1 and J usage is TRBJ2-2; 9 bases agree with TRBD1. The CDR3 consists of 12 residues. The germline CDR1 and CDR2 sequences are DFQATT and SNEGSKA (reference sequence). V shed 4 bases, J shed 6 bases, and the junction held 0 bases outside the gene matches. As DNA, the CDR3 is TGCAGTGCTAACAGGGGGCCCGGGGAGCTGTTTTTT. This translates into CSANRGPGELFF.

This clonotype has just one count. The rearrangement uses TRBV20-1 and TRBJ2-2; D remains unclear. V was clipped by 4 bases and J by 7 bases, with 16 bases between them. Germline V gene sequence: CDR1 DFQATT, CDR2 SNEGSKA (reference sequence). There are 14 residues in the CDR3. This CDR3 reads CSANRQGMNGELFF. CDR3 DNA sequence: TGCAGTGCTAATAGACAAGGGATGAACGGGGAGCTGTTTTTT.

This clonotype was counted many times. The V and J genes are TRBV20-1 and TRBJ2-1, with 12 positions matching TRBD2. CDR3 length equals 17 residues. Germline V gene sequence: CDR1 DFQATT, CDR2 SNEGSKA (reference sequence). V gave up 6 bases and J gave up 7 bases; unmatched junction bases: 16. CDR3 in amino acids: CSAGGRLAGVQGNEQFF. CDR3 DNA: TGCAGTGCCGGAGGCAGACTAGCGGGGGTCCAGGGGAATGAGCAGTTCTTC.

This clonotype was detected a few times. The chain links TRBV20-1 to TRBJ2-7; TRBD1 is a possible D gene (7 bases). Germline V gene lookup returns CDR1 DFQATT and CDR2 SNEGSKA (reference sequence). This CDR3 region has 13 residues. V was cut by 6 bases and J by 2 bases, with 14 bases left in between. CDR3 sequence: CSAPQGGTYEQYF. In nucleotides, the CDR3 is TGCAGTGCCCCCCAGGGGGGAACCTACGAGCAGTACTTC.

This clonotype has a count of ten or more. The chain uses TRBV6-1 and TRBJ2-1, with a weak D call TRBD2 (6 bases). V was shortened by 7 bases and J by 1 base, with 11 bases between the two germline ends. The CDR3 extends over 14 amino acids. Germline CDR1 MNHNS, CDR2 SASEGT. Written as DNA, the CDR3 is TGTGCCAGCACTCCTGGAGGGTCCTACAATGAGCAGTTCTTC. It codes for CASTPGGSYNEQFF.

At least ten counts were recorded for this clonotype. The chain has TRBV6-5 and TRBJ1-6; D is unresolved. Trimming cost V 2 bases and J 9 bases, with 8 bases left between them. The germline gives CDR1 MNHEY, CDR2 SVGAGI. This CDR3 has 13 amino acids. The CDR3 here is CASSYDISSPLHF. CDR3 in DNA: TGTGCCAGCAGTTACGACATATCTTCACCCCTCCACTTT.

This clonotype showed up just a few times. This rearrangement joins TRBV20-1 to TRBJ2-1; a possible D gene is TRBD2 (7 bases). The CDR3 is made up of 16 amino acids. V gave up 3 bases and J gave up 5 bases, with 20 bases separating them. Germline CDR1 is DFQATT and CDR2 is SNEGSKA (reference sequence). The DNA for the CDR3 is TGCAGTGCTAGGCCTCGGGGGCGGGAGACTAACAATGAGCAGTTCTTC. Translating gives CSARPRGRETNNEQFF.

The table lists this clonotype with a few counts. This chain links TRBV10-3 with TRBJ2-3; 7 nucleotides match TRBD2. V gave up 4 bases and J gave up 1 base; unmatched junction bases: 8. The CDR3 sequence is 16 residues long. Germline loops: CDR1 ENHRY, CDR2 SYGVKD. The CDR3 DNA is TGTGCCATCAGTGGTAAACTAGCGCCGGGCACAGATACGCAGTATTTT. It is translated as CAISGKLAPGTDTQYF.

The chain links TRBV20-1 to TRBJ2-7; 8 bases map to TRBD1. From germline, CDR1 is DFQATT and CDR2 SNEGSKA (reference sequence). Trimming removed 6 bases from V and 2 bases from J; junction bases left unmatched: 12. The CDR3 length is 15 residues. The CDR3 coding sequence is TGCAGTGCCATGGGGCTGACAGGGGCTACCTACGAGCAGTACTTC. This gives the protein CSAMGLTGATYEQYF.

This clonotype was recorded many times. J is TRBJ2-7 and V is TRBV18; 10 nucleotides line up with TRBD1. CDR3 size: 15 residues. The trim removed 2 bases at V and 6 bases at J, leaving 7 bases unmatched. Per germline, CDR1 KGHSH and CDR2 LQKENI. CDR3: CASSPVGQGNSEQYF. The CDR3 DNA sequence: TGTGCCAGCTCACCAGTGGGACAGGGGAATAGCGAGCAGTACTTC. The full variable domain, with the rest looked up from reference TRBV18 and TRBJ2-7, is NAGVMQNPRHLVRRRGQEARLRCSPMKGHSHVYWYRQLPEEGLKFMVYLQKENIIDESGMPKERFSAEFPKEGPSILRIQQVVRGDSAAYFCASSPVGQGNSEQYFGPGTRLTVT.

This clonotype was counted at least ten times. The chain couples TRBV29-1 to TRBJ2-4, with TRBD1 identical over 9 bases. In germline, CDR1 is SQVTM, CDR2 ANQGSEA. CDR3 length: 15 residues. V shed 4 bases and J 0 bases; nucleotides not matched to a gene: 4. Here the CDR3 reads CSVAQGAIAKNIQYF. The CDR3 nucleotides are TGCAGCGTTGCACAGGGGGCCATAGCCAAAAACATTCAGTACTTC.

This clonotype turned up a few times. The chain combines TRBV7-2 with TRBJ1-1; D is unclear. Germline values: CDR1 SGHTA, CDR2 FQGNSA. The CDR3 is made up of 11 amino acids. The ends were cut back, 3 bases at V and 14 bases at J, with 13 bases in the middle. CDR3 in amino acids: CASSFPGIPFF. CDR3 sequence (DNA): TGTGCCAGCAGCTTTCCAGGTATCCCCTTCTTT.

The DNA for the CDR3 is TGTGCCAGCAGTCAATACCCGGGACAGGGGGCGTTCTATGGCTACACCTTC. This sequence encodes CASSQYPGQGAFYGYTF. The chain recombines TRBV6-1 with TRBJ1-2; 12 bases are a match to TRBD1. Trimming took 5 bases from V and 4 from J; bases not matched to a gene: 11. CDR1 MNHNS and CDR2 SASEGT come from the germline V gene. The CDR3 extends over 17 amino acids.

This clonotype was found many times. The chain carries TRBV4-3 and TRBJ2-1; D gene ambiguous. Trimming removed 0 bases from V and 5 bases from J, with 14 bases in between. Per the germline V gene, CDR1 is LGHNA and CDR2 is YSLEER. The CDR3 covers 16 residues. The CDR3 nucleotides are TGCGCCAGCAGCCAAGACGTACCGTTATACCACAATGAGCAGTTCTTC. Amino acids: CASSQDVPLYHNEQFF.

The J gene is TRBJ2-1, the V gene TRBV4-2, with TRBD2 matching over 7 bases. The CDR3 is 15 residues long. With V trimmed by 1 base and J by 4 bases, 4 bases remained unmatched. Per the germline V gene, CDR1 is LGHNA and CDR2 is YNFKEQ. This CDR3 is CASSQGTGGYNEQFF. In nucleotides, the CDR3 is TGTGCCAGCAGCCAAGGAACGGGAGGATACAATGAGCAGTTCTTC.

This clonotype was counted many times. The chain recombines TRBV11-3 with TRBJ2-7, with 13 positions matching TRBD2. Looked up from germline, CDR1 is SGHNT and CDR2 is YENEEA. The V gene end was trimmed by 5 bases and the J gene end by 6 bases; junction bases not matched to a gene: 4. The length of the CDR3 is 14 residues. The CDR3 sequence is CASSARLAGGEQYF. Here the CDR3 DNA reads TGTGCCAGCAGCGCCCGACTAGCGGGGGGCGAGCAGTACTTC.